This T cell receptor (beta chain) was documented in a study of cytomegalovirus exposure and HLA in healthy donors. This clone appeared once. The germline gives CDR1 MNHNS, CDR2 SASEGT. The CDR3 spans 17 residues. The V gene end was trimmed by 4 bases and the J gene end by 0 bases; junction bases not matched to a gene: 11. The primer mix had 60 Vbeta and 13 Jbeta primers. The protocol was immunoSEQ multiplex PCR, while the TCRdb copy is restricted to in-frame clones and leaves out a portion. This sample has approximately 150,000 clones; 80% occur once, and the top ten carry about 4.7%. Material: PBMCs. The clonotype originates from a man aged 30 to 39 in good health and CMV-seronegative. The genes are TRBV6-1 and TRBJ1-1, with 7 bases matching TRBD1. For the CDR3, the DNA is TGTGCCAGCAGTGCTGTACCAGGGGGATCTATGAACACTGAAGCTTTCTTT. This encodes CASSAVPGGSMNTEAFF.